This note documents a single TCR beta chain sequence. Its target is not known. One junction end disagrees with the germline gene, perhaps due to a read error. A second PCR, run for 7 to 11 cycles, used a sample-barcoded 5' primer plus a J-beta primer mix. Each cDNA molecule received a tag from a template-switch adaptor that had 12 random nucleotides. TCRdb reanalysed the 5' RACE reads using MiXCR and keeps one entry per CDR3 protein. This repertoire shows about 1.6 million distinct CDR3 sequences, around 36% found once; its top ten account for over 9%. The data were obtained in a study of blood T cells in healthy people across ages. Study-level findings and limits: Strong correlation was found linking TCR beta diversity to naive T cell percentage. Estimated diversity, derived from one million T cells, was regarded as an underestimate. Older age coincided with a roughly linear decline in TCR beta diversity per million T cells.

The V gene's germline CDR1 is MNHEY and CDR2 SVGEGT. The CDR3 spans 15 residues. This receptor was identified in a young woman in good health. The material sequenced was blood. The chain carries TRBV6-2 or TRBV6-3 and TRBJ1-6, with D perhaps TRBD1 (6 bases). The CDR3 loop reads CASSSQGIKDSPRHF. CDR3 nucleotides: TGTGCCAGCAGTTCGCAGGGGATTAAGGATTCACCCCGCCACTTT.